The sequence of this T cell receptor beta chain was determined in a study of blood T cell repertoires in COVID-19. The method was immunoSEQ multiplex PCR; TCRdb's version includes in-frame clones alone and lacks a portion of them. The repertoire holds about 57,000 clones, with around 87% as singletons. V was pared by 3 bases and J by 1 base, with 5 bases of the junction left unmatched. This CDR3 is built from 15 residues. Germline CDR1 and CDR2: KGHSH and LQKENI. Source material: peripheral blood. This chain uses TRBV18 with TRBJ1-1, with 7 positions matching TRBD1. The sequence came from a woman at least 80 years old with COVID-19, enrolled during active disease. CDR3 coding DNA: TGTGCCAGCTCACCGCGACAGGGAACGAACACTGAAGCTTTCTTT. Residues: CASSPRQGTNTEAFF.